The 24 T cell receptor beta chains presented below share a single source sample, sequenced in a study of T cells in Graves' hyperthyroidism and ophthalmopathy. TCR beta CDR3 sequences were amplified from RNA transcripts. The HTBI primer set drove a first-round RT-PCR of the TCR CDR3. TCRdb passed the multiplex PCR reads through MiXCR, listing each CDR3 protein once. The sample consists of about 640,000 distinct CDR3 sequences, 20% to 25% of them appearing once. The specimen was blood. These receptors originate from a young man with Graves' ophthalmopathy.

The chain is built from TRBV6-6 and TRBJ2-7, with 7 bases aligning to TRBD1. The CDR3 spans 13 residues. V was pared by 2 bases and J by 6 bases, with 4 bases of the junction left unmatched. Germline loops: CDR1 MNHNY, CDR2 SVGAGI (reference sequence). CDR3 in DNA: TGTGCCAGCAGTTACCAAACAGGGGCCGAGCAGTACTTC. This gives the protein CASSYQTGAEQYF.

The chain employs TRBV5-6 and TRBJ2-1; 7 nucleotides line up with TRBD1. CDR3 size: 17 residues. The germline V gene encodes CDR1 SGHDT and CDR2 YYEEEE. With 0 bases clipped from V and 7 bases from J, the junction kept 13 bases outside the gene matches. CDR3 DNA sequence: TGTGCCAGCAGCTTGGGGGTCAGACAGGGTGTTCGGAATGAGCAGTTCTTC. The encoded protein is CASSLGVRQGVRNEQFF.

Note on this clonotype: The junction does not match germline at one end; this may be a read error. The chain links TRBV19 to TRBJ2-2; D is possibly TRBD1 or TRBD2 (5 bases each). Germline V gene data show CDR1 as LNHDA and CDR2 as SQIVND (reference sequence). This CDR3 spans 16 amino acids. The CDR3 DNA reads TGTGCCAGTAGTCCCGCCGGGACCGCGAACACCGAGGAGCTGTTTTTT. Amino acids: CASSPAGTANTEELFF.

This rearrangement joins TRBV20-1 to TRBJ1-5, with TRBD1 as a possible D gene (6 bases). Trimming took 1 base from V and 3 from J, leaving 13 bases between them. The CDR3 length is 15 residues. The germline V gene encodes CDR1 DFQATT and CDR2 SNEGSKA (reference sequence). The CDR3 protein is CSARAPGHFNQPQHF. DNA for the CDR3: TGCAGTGCTAGAGCCCCGGGACACTTCAATCAGCCCCAGCATTTT.

This clonotype was counted many times. The chain links TRBV12-3 or TRBV12-4 to TRBJ1-5; perhaps TRBD1 as D (5 bases). Trimming left V 5 bases short and J 4 bases short, with 9 bases between. The CDR3 loop spans 13 amino acids. The CDR3 spells CASSAGLNQPQHF. The CDR3 coding sequence is TGTGCCAGCAGTGCGGGGCTTAATCAGCCCCAGCATTTT.

The CDR3 loop reads CASSNGKVDEQFF. CDR3 sequence (DNA): TGTGCCAGCAGCAACGGGAAGGTCGATGAGCAGTTCTTC. The chain combines TRBV7-9 with TRBJ2-1, with D possibly TRBD2 on 5 matching bases. Germline values: CDR1 SEHNR, CDR2 FQNEAQ (reference sequence). The CDR3 has 13 residues. The ends were cut back, 5 bases at V and 8 bases at J, with 13 bases in the middle.

In this sample, this clonotype turned up a few times. V usage is TRBV6-2 or TRBV6-3 and J usage is TRBJ2-7; 10 bases align to TRBD1. CDR1 is MNHEY, CDR2 SVGEGT, per germline. V trimming: 7 bases; J trimming: 5 bases; junction bases outside the gene matches: 11. CDR3 length: 15 amino acids. The CDR3 DNA is TGTGCCAGCACCCCCCCGGGGACAGGGGTCCACGAGCAGTACTTC. It translates to CASTPPGTGVHEQYF.

The V gene is TRBV29-1, the J gene TRBJ2-3; the D gene is possibly TRBD1 (6 bases). V lost 0 bases and J 0 bases, leaving 13 bases between the germline ends. This CDR3 has 16 residues. Looked up from germline, CDR1 is SQVTM and CDR2 is ANQGSEA. The DNA of the CDR3 is TGCAGCGTTGAAGAACCCAGGGGAATGAGCACAGATACGCAGTATTTT. It codes for CSVEEPRGMSTDTQYF.

This clonotype has a handful of counts. The chain recombines TRBV14 with TRBJ2-3; either TRBD1 or TRBD2 may supply D (6 bases each). V lost 1 base, J lost 4 bases, and 12 bases lay in between. This CDR3 is 15 amino acids long. Germline V gives CDR1 SGHDN, CDR2 FVKESK. The CDR3 protein is CASSQAMGGSDTQYF. The CDR3 DNA sequence: TGTGCCAGCAGCCAAGCGATGGGGGGCTCAGATACGCAGTATTTT.

In DNA, the CDR3 is TGTGCCAGCAGCGAGGCGTCTAGCGGAAACACCGGGGAGCTGTTTTTT. This encodes CASSEASSGNTGELFF. V gene TRBV12-3 or TRBV12-4 combines with J gene TRBJ2-2, with 7 bases lining up with TRBD2. The CDR3 runs to 16 residues. V was pared by 6 bases and J by 2 bases, with 9 bases of the junction left unmatched.

The chain carries TRBV30 and TRBJ2-7, with 7 bases identical to TRBD1. The CDR3 is 14 residues long. The V segment lost 5 bases and the J segment 0 bases; nucleotides outside the gene matches: 7. Germline CDR1 is GTSNPN and CDR2 is SVGIG (reference sequence). This CDR3 is CAWAGQASSYEQYF. CDR3 coding DNA: TGTGCCTGGGCCGGACAGGCTAGCTCCTACGAGCAGTACTTC.

This clonotype has ten or more counts. The V gene is TRBV12-3 or TRBV12-4, the J gene TRBJ1-6; D not certain. The CDR3 covers 13 residues. Trimming stripped 4 bases from V and 14 bases from J, with 15 bases between. CDR3 nucleotides: TGTGCCAGCAGTTCCTTGGGCCTCGGGGCCCTCCACTTT. Its protein product is CASSSLGLGALHF.

J is TRBJ2-7 and V is TRBV19, with TRBD1 identical over 7 bases. CDR3 length equals 14 residues. J gave up 4 bases and V 5 bases, and 8 bases lay outside the gene matches. Germline V lookup: CDR1 LNHDA, CDR2 SQIVND (reference sequence). CDR3 amino acids: CASSPRDSRYEQYF. CDR3 in DNA: TGTGCCAGTAGTCCCCGGGACAGTAGGTACGAGCAGTACTTC.

Concerning this clonotype: An end of the junction does not agree with germline; a read error may underlie this. V usage is TRBV2 and J usage is TRBJ1-1, with D unresolved. This CDR3 has 15 amino acids. CDR1 is SNHLY and CDR2 is FYNNEI in the germline V gene. DNA for the CDR3: TGTGCCAGCAGTGCCACAGCTAATCCGAACGCTGAAGCTTTCTTT. Translation: CASSATANPNAEAFF.

This clonotype has a handful of counts. This chain uses TRBV11-2 with TRBJ1-2, with D maybe TRBD1 (5 bases). Germline V gene data show CDR1 as SGHAT and CDR2 as FQNNGV. Trimming shortened V by 1 base and J by 8 bases, and 11 bases separated the two germline ends. The CDR3 extends over 13 amino acids. This CDR3 is CASSLGDGVGYTF. CDR3 in DNA: TGTGCCAGCAGCTTAGGGGACGGCGTGGGCTACACCTTC.

The genes are TRBV4-1 and TRBJ1-2; D is undetermined. The V and J ends lost 1 base and 3 bases respectively, with 9 bases between them. The V gene's germline CDR1 is MGHRA and CDR2 YSYEKL. The CDR3 is made up of 14 amino acids. As DNA, the CDR3 is TGCGCCAGCAGCCAAGGGCAGACGGACTATGGCTACACCTTC. It translates to CASSQGQTDYGYTF.

This clonotype was seen a handful of times. The J gene is TRBJ2-1, the V gene TRBV11-3, with 7 bases lining up with TRBD2. The CDR3 length is 16 residues. J was trimmed by 2 bases and V by 4 bases; bases with no gene match: 8. Germline CDR1 and CDR2: SGHNT and YENEEA. The CDR3 loop reads CASSSTGTKPYNEQFF. The CDR3 DNA sequence: TGTGCCAGCAGCTCAACCGGGACTAAGCCCTACAATGAGCAGTTCTTC.

At least ten counts were recorded for this clonotype. At one boundary the junction diverges from the germline segment, which might be a read error. J is TRBJ2-2 and V is TRBV5-1; no clear D gene. The CDR3 has 12 residues. Germline V lookup: CDR1 SGHRS, CDR2 YFSETQ. CDR3 DNA: TGTGCCAGCAGCCTCAACACCGGGGAGCTGTTTTTT. Residues: CASSLNTGELFF.

As for this clonotype: This may stem from a read error, because a much larger clone lies one nucleotide away. As the CDR3 is not closed by the conserved phenylalanine or tryptophan, this likely results from a read error. The gene calls are TRBV28 and TRBJ2-2, with a weak D call TRBD2 (6 bases). The V and J ends lost 6 bases and 2 bases respectively, with 10 bases between them. The CDR3 runs 14 residues. Germline CDR1 reads MDHEN; CDR2 reads SYDVKM. CDR3 sequence reads: CASRRDLNTGELFS. The CDR3, as DNA: TGTGCCAGCAGGCGGGACCTAAACACCGGGGAGCTGTTTTCT.

This clonotype was seen once. This chain joins TRBV6-1 and TRBJ1-1; perhaps TRBD1 as D (5 bases). V was cut by 6 bases and J by 3 bases, with 20 bases left in between. Germline lookup yields CDR1 MNHNS and CDR2 SASEGT. The CDR3 is 16 amino acids. CDR3 coding DNA: TGTGCCAGCAGCCATGCCGGGAGTCTCAGGGACACTGAAGCTTTCTTT. Translated, it gives CASSHAGSLRDTEAFF.

The V gene is TRBV12-3 or TRBV12-4, the J gene TRBJ2-2; D tentatively fits TRBD1 or TRBD2 (7 bases each). This CDR3 is 15 amino acids long. With 6 bases removed from V and 5 bases from J, the gap between germline ends came to 16 bases. CDR3 sequence: CASSLRGGATGELFF. The CDR3 DNA sequence: TGTGCCAGCAGCCTCAGGGGGGGGGCAACCGGGGAGCTGTTTTTT.

Regarding this clonotype: This could be a read error, since a much larger clone is one nucleotide away. This chain connects TRBV28 to TRBJ2-3; TRBD2 matches at 9 bases. CDR1 and CDR2 from the germline V gene are MDHEN and SYDVKM. The CDR3 runs 15 residues. The CDR3 loop is CASSDRTSATDTRYF. The CDR3 bases are TGTGCCAGCAGTGACCGGACTAGCGCTACAGATACGCGGTATTTT.

The table lists this clonotype with a few counts. The J gene is TRBJ2-1, the V gene TRBV20-1, with 11 bases aligning to TRBD2. In germline, CDR1 is DFQATT, CDR2 SNEGSKA (reference sequence). The CDR3 contains 18 residues. J was trimmed by 5 bases and V by 1 base; bases with no gene match: 13. As DNA, the CDR3 is TGCAGTGCTAGAGGGGTGGTAGCGGGAGGGCCTTACGACAATGAGCAGTTCTTC. Amino acids: CSARGVVAGGPYDNEQFF.

CDR3 in DNA: TGTGCCAGCCTGACAGACCTCTATGGCTACACCTTC. This sequence encodes CASLTDLYGYTF. The chain has TRBV6-1 and TRBJ1-2; perhaps TRBD1 as D (5 bases). The CDR3 is 12 amino acids. Trimming removed 8 bases from V and 4 bases from J, with 11 bases in between. Looked up from germline, CDR1 is MNHNS and CDR2 is SASEGT.